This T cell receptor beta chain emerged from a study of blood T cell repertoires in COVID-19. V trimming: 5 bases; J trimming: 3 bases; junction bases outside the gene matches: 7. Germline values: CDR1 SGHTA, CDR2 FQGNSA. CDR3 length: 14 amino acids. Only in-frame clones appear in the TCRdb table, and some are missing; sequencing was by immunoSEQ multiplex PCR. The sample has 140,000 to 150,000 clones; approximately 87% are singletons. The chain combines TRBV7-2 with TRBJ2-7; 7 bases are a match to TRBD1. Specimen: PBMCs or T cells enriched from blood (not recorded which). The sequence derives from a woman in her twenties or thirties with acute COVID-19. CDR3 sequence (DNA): TGTGCCAGCAGCGCCCAGACAGGGAGCTACGAGCAGTACTTC. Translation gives CASSAQTGSYEQYF.